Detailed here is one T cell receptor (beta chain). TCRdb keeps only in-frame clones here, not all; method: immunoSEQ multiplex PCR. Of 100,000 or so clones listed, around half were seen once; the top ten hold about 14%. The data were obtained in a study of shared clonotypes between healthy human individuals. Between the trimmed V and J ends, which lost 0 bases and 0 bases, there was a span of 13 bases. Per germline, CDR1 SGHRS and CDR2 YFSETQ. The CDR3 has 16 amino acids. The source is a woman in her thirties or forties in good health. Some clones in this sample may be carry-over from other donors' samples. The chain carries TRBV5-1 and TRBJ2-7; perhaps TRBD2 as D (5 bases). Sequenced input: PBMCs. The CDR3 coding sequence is TGCGCCAGCAGCTTGGAAGTCGTAGGGAGCTCCTACGAGCAGTACTTC. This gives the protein CASSLEVVGSSYEQYF.